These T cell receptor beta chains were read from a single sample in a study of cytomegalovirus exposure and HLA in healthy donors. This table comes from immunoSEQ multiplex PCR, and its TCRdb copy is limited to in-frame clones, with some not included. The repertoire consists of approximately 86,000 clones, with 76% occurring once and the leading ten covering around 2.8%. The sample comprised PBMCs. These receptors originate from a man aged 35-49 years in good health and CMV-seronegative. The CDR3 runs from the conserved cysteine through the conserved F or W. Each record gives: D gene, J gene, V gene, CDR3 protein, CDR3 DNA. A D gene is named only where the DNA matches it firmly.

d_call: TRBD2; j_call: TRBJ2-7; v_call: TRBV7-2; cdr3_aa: CASSPRGGNYEQYF; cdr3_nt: TGTGCCAGCAGCCCTCGGGGGGGCAATTACGAGCAGTACTTC
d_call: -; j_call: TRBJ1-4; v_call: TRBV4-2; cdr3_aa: CASSQDWGENREKLFF; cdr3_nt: TGTGCCAGCAGCCAAGATTGGGGAGAGAATCGGGAAAAACTGTTTTTT
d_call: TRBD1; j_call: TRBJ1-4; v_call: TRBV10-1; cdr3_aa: CASDGRSPGQGCEKLFF; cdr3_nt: TGCGCCAGCGACGGAAGGTCGCCGGGACAGGGATGTGAAAAACTGTTTTTT
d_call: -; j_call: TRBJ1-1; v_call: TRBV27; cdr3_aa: CASSSKAIQFEAFF; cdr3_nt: TGTGCCAGCAGCTCCAAAGCAATACAGTTTGAAGCTTTCTTT
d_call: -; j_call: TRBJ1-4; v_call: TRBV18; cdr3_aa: CASSPPQAGKLFF; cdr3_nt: TGTGCCAGCTCACCCCCGCAGGCGGGAAAACTGTTTTTT
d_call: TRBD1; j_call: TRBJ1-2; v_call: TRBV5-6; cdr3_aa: CASTRPEGAAYDYTF; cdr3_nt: TGTGCCAGCACTAGGCCGGAGGGGGCTGCCTATGACTACACCTTC
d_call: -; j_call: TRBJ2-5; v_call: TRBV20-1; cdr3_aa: CSARLEGTQYF; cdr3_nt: TGCAGTGCCCGACTAGAGGGGACCCAGTACTTC
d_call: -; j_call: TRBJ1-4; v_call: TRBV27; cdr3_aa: CASSGLYRATNEKLFF; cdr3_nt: TGTGCCAGCAGTGGGCTCTACAGGGCAACTAATGAAAAACTGTTTTTT
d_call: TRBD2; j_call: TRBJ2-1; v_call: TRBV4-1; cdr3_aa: CASSQPAGATSEQFF; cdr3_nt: TGCGCCAGCAGCCAACCAGCGGGGGCTACATCTGAGCAGTTCTTC
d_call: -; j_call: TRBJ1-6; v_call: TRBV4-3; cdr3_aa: CASSQDLNSPLHF; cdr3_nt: TGCGCCAGCAGCCAAGATTTAAATTCACCCCTCCACTTT
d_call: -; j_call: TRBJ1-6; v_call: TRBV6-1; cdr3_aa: CASSAPGHYSYNSPLHF; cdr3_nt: TGTGCCAGCAGTGCCCCGGGACACTACTCCTATAATTCACCCCTCCACTTT
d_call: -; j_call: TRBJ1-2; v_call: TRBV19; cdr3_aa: CASTVGPPANYGYTF; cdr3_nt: TGTGCCAGTACGGTGGGCCCACCAGCTAACTATGGCTACACCTTC
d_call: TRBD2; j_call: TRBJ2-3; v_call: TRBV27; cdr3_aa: CASRDYLGTDTQYF; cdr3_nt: TGTGCCAGTAGGGACTACCTCGGCACAGATACGCAGTATTTT
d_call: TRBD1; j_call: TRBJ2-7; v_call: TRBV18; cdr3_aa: CASSPYGTGGLGEQYF; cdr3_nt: TGTGCCAGCTCACCCTACGGGACAGGGGGCCTGGGGGAGCAGTACTTC
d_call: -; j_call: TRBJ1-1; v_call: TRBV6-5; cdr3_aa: CASSYSREGPAFF; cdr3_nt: TGTGCCAGCAGTTACTCCCGGGAGGGACCTGCTTTCTTT
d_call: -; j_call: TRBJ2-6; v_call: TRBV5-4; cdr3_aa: CASSLYQVSGANVLTF; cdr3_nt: TGTGCCAGCAGCTTGTATCAGGTCTCTGGGGCCAACGTCCTGACTTTC
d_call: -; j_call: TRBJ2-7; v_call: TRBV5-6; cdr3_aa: CASSLPPGGGFYEQYF; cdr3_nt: TGTGCCAGCAGCTTACCCCCCGGTGGAGGGTTCTACGAGCAGTACTTC
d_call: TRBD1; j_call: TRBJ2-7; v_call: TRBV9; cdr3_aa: CASSVGGQGSYEQYF; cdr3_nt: TGTGCCAGCAGCGTGGGGGGACAGGGCTCCTACGAGCAGTACTTC